These 12 T cell receptor beta chains share one sample of origin, sequenced in a study of T cell changes during pregnancy in multiple sclerosis. Measured with immunoSEQ multiplex PCR; TCRdb has only the in-frame clones, and not every one. The table has roughly 60,000 clones, more than 85% seen once; the top ten hold just over 0.85%. The source was peripheral blood, collected before pregnancy. The receptor source for this set is a female donor with multiple sclerosis, enrolled in a pregnancy study.

CDR3 in amino acids: CASSKRRGRGTSYEQYF. In nucleotides, the CDR3 is TGTGCCAGCAGCAAAAGGAGGGGCAGAGGGACTTCCTACGAGCAGTACTTC. The V gene is TRBV21-1, the J gene TRBJ2-7; TRBD2 was called by the table and not checked on the DNA. TRBV21-1 is assigned pseudogene status. This CDR3 comprises 17 residues.

This CDR3 reads CASSPPDTYEQYF. Written as DNA, the CDR3 is TGTGCCAGCAGCCCCCCCGACACCTACGAGCAGTACTTC. V and J are TRBV2 and TRBJ2-7; D uncertain. The CDR3 loop spans 13 amino acids. CDR1 and CDR2 (germline): SNHLY, FYNNEI. The V end was cut by 6 bases, the J end by 2 bases, with 11 bases between.

This clone appeared a single time. The chain couples TRBV5-1 to TRBJ1-2; TRBD1 is a possible D gene (6 bases). CDR3 length equals 15 residues. V was trimmed by 0 bases and J by 4 bases, leaving 13 bases between them. In germline, CDR1 is SGHRS, CDR2 YFSETQ. The CDR3 DNA reads as TGCGCCAGCAGCTTGGAGAGGACAGCCATCTATGGCTACACCTTC. Amino acids: CASSLERTAIYGYTF. Combining the CDR3 with reference TRBV5-1 and TRBJ1-2 gives the whole variable domain KAGVTQTPRYLIKTRGQQVTLSCSPISGHRSVSWYQQTPGQGLQFLFEYFSETQRNKGNFPGRFSGRQFSNSRSEMNVSTLELGDSALYLCASSLERTAIYGYTFGSGTRLTVV.

J is TRBJ2-7 and V is TRBV6-1; 7 nucleotides align to TRBD1. This CDR3 is built from 15 residues. Trimming removed 6 bases from V and 1 base from J; junction bases left unmatched: 9. CDR1 MNHNS and CDR2 SASEGT come from the germline V gene. CDR3 DNA: TGTGCCAGCAGCCCTGGGACAGTAAGATCCTACGAGCAGTACTTC. It yields the protein CASSPGTVRSYEQYF.

This sequence joins TRBV5-4 and TRBJ1-2, with TRBD1 matching 7 bases. With V trimmed by 3 bases and J by 8 bases, 7 bases remained unmatched. Germline V lookup: CDR1 SGHNT, CDR2 YYREEE (reference sequence). The CDR3 covers 13 residues. The CDR3 DNA reads TGTGCCAGCAGCTCCGACAGGGAGGAAGGCTACACCTTC. Protein product: CASSSDREEGYTF.

This chain joins TRBV7-9 and TRBJ1-1; D gene ambiguous. Germline loops: CDR1 SEHNR, CDR2 FQNEAQ (reference sequence). The CDR3 length is 14 residues. V shed 2 bases and J shed 5 bases, with 12 bases lying between them. The CDR3 sequence: CASSLHLTGTEAFF. The CDR3 coding sequence is TGTGCCAGCAGCTTACATTTAACGGGGACTGAAGCTTTCTTT.

V is TRBV9 and J is TRBJ2-3; 8 bases are a match to TRBD2. V gave up 0 bases and J gave up 1 base; unmatched junction bases: 4. Per germline, CDR1 SGDLS and CDR2 YYNGEE. CDR3 length: 16 amino acids. The DNA of the CDR3 is TGTGCCAGCAGCGTAGATGGTAGCGGGGGCACAGATACGCAGTATTTT. It codes for CASSVDGSGGTDTQYF. The full variable domain, completed using reference TRBV9 and TRBJ2-3, is DSGVTQTPKHLITATGQRVTLRCSPRSGDLSVYWYQQSLDQGLQFLIQYYNGEERAKGNILERFSAQQFPDLHSELNLSSLELGDSALYFCASSVDGSGGTDTQYFGPGTRLTVL.

The rearrangement links TRBV28 to TRBJ2-5; a weak D match, TRBD1 (6 bases). Germline V gene sequence: CDR1 MDHEN, CDR2 SYDVKM. The CDR3 runs to 14 residues. Trimming took off 2 bases at V and 1 base at J, with 8 bases between the two ends. Here the CDR3 DNA reads TGTGCCAGCAGTTTAACACAGGGCCAAGAGACCCAGTACTTC. Protein: CASSLTQGQETQYF.

This clone was seen a handful of times. This rearrangement joins TRBV11-2 to TRBJ1-1, with D possibly TRBD1 on 6 matching bases. Germline V gene sequence: CDR1 SGHAT, CDR2 FQNNGV. This CDR3 is 15 amino acids long. Trimming pared 5 bases from V and 2 bases from J, leaving 15 bases between. The CDR3 here is CASSRRTEINTEAFF. The CDR3 coding sequence is TGTGCCAGCAGCCGGAGGACAGAGATTAACACTGAAGCTTTCTTT.

The chain employs TRBV18 and TRBJ1-6; no clear D gene. The CDR3 covers 13 residues. Trimming left V 3 bases short and J 8 bases short, with 8 bases between. The germline CDR1 and CDR2 sequences are KGHSH and LQKENI. The CDR3 sequence is CASSPSRDSPLHF. The CDR3 region has the DNA TGTGCCAGCTCACCTTCGAGAGATTCACCCCTCCACTTT.

The J gene is TRBJ1-1, the V gene TRBV6-5; D gene unclear. The CDR3 totals 15 residues. CDR1 and CDR2 from the germline V gene are MNHEY and SVGAGI. Trimming removed 0 bases at V and 0 bases at J, with 8 bases between. CDR3 sequence reads: CASSYSTRLNTEAFF. Here the CDR3 DNA reads TGTGCCAGCAGTTACTCGACTAGGTTGAACACTGAAGCTTTCTTT.

The V and J genes are TRBV19 and TRBJ2-7; 11 bases map to TRBD2. Germline-derived CDR1 and CDR2 are LNHDA and SQIVND (reference sequence). The CDR3 loop spans 15 amino acids. V trimming: 3 bases; J trimming: 4 bases; junction bases outside the gene matches: 5. The CDR3 nucleotides are TGTGCCAGTAGTATTAGACTAGCGGGGCCGTACGAGCAGTACTTC. This translates into CASSIRLAGPYEQYF. Full variable domain (missing parts from reference TRBV19 and TRBJ2-7): DGGITQSPKYLFRKEGQNVTLSCEQNLNHDAMYWYRQDPGQGLRLIYYSQIVNDFQKGDIAEGYSVSREKKESFPLTVTSAQKNPTAFYLCASSIRLAGPYEQYFGPGTRLTVT.